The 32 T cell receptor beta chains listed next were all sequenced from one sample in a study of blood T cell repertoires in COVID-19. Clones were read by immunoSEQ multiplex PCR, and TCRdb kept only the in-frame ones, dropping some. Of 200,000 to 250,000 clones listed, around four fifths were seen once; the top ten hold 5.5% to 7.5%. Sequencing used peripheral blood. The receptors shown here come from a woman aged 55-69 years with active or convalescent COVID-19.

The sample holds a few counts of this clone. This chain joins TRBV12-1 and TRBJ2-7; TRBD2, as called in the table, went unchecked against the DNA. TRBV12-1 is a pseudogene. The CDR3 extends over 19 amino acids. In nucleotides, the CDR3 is TGTGCCAGCAGCCCGTATTTTAGGACTAGCGGGGGAAACTCCTACGAGCAGTACGTC. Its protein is CASSPYFRTSGGNSYEQYV.

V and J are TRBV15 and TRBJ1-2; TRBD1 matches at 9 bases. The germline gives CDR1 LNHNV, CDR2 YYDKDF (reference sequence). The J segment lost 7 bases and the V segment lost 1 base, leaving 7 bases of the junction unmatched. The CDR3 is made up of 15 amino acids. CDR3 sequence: CATSRGNRGQGGYTF. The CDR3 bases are TGTGCCACCAGCAGAGGTAACAGGGGGCAAGGTGGCTACACCTTC.

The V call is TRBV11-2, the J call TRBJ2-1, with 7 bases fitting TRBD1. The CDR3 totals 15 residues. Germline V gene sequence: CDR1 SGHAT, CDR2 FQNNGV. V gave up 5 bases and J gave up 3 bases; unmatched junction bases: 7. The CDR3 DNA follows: TGTGCCAGCAGCGTCCGGGACAGCAGCTACAATGAGCAGTTCTTC. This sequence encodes CASSVRDSSYNEQFF. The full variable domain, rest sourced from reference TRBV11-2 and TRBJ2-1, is EAGVAQSPRYKIIEKRQSVAFWCNPISGHATLYWYQQILGQGPKLLIQFQNNGVVDDSQLPKDRFSAERLKGVDSTLKIQPAKLEDSAVYLCASSVRDSSYNEQFFGPGTRLTVL.

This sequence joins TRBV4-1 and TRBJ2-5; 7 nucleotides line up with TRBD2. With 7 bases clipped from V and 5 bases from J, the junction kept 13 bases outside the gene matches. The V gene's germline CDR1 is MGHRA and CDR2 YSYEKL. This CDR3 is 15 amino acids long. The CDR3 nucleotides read TGCGCCAGCACTCCTGCGGCGGGGGTCGGGGAGACCCAGTACTTC. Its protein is CASTPAAGVGETQYF.

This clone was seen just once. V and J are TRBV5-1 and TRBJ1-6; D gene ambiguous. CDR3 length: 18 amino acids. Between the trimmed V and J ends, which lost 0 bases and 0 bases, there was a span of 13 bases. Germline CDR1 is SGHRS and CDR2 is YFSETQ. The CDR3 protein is CASSLAGGLSSYNSPLHF. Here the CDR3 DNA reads TGCGCCAGCAGCTTGGCCGGAGGACTGAGCTCCTATAATTCACCCCTCCACTTT.

For the CDR3, the DNA is TGCGCCAGCAGCTTGGGAGGGATGAGCTCTGGAAACACCATATATTTT. Its protein product is CASSLGGMSSGNTIYF. This chain connects TRBV5-1 to TRBJ1-3; the D is unclear. CDR1 and CDR2 from the germline V gene are SGHRS and YFSETQ. The V end was cut by 0 bases, the J end by 0 bases, with 10 bases between. The CDR3 consists of 16 residues.

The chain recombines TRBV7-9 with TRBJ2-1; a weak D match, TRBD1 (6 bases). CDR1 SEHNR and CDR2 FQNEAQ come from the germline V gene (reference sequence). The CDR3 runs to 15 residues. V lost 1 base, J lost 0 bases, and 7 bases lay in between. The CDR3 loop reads CASSLGTVSYNEQFF. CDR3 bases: TGTGCCAGCAGCTTAGGGACAGTCTCCTACAATGAGCAGTTCTTC.

The CDR3 nucleotides read TGCGCCAGCAGCATGGACAGGGGACAATCCTACGAGCAGTACTTC. Protein: CASSMDRGQSYEQYF. The chain couples TRBV5-1 to TRBJ2-7; 9 nucleotides match TRBD1. CDR3 length equals 15 residues. V lost 4 bases to trimming and J lost 1 base; unmatched junction nucleotides: 6. The V gene's germline CDR1 is SGHRS and CDR2 YFSETQ.

The CDR3 coding sequence is TGTGCCAGCAGTAACCGGGATCAGCCCCAGCATTTT. Encoded protein: CASSNRDQPQHF. The chain has TRBV6-6 and TRBJ1-5; D is unclear. CDR3 length: 12 amino acids. Trimming took 5 bases from V and 5 from J, leaving 7 bases between them. CDR1 is MNHNY, CDR2 SVGAGI, per germline (reference sequence).

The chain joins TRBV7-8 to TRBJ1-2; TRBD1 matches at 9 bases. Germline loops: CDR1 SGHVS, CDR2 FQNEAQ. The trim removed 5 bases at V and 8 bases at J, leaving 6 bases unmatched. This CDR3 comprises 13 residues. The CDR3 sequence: CASSIGDRDGYTF. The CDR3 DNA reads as TGTGCCAGCAGCATCGGGGACAGGGACGGCTACACCTTC.

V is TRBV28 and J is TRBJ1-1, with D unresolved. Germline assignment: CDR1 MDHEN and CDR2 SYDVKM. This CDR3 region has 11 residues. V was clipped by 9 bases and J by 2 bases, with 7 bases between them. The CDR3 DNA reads TGTGCCAGTGAGATTAACACTGAAGCTTTCTTT. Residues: CASEINTEAFF.

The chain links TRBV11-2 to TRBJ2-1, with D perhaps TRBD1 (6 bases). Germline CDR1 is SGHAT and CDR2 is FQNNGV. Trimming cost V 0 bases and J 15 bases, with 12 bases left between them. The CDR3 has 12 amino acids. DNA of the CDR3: TGTGCCAGCAGCTTAGATAGAACAGGGACGTTCTTC. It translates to CASSLDRTGTFF. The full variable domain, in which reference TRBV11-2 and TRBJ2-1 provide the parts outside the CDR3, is EAGVAQSPRYKIIEKRQSVAFWCNPISGHATLYWYQQILGQGPKLLIQFQNNGVVDDSQLPKDRFSAERLKGVDSTLKIQPAKLEDSAVYLCASSLDRTGTFFGPGTRLTVL.

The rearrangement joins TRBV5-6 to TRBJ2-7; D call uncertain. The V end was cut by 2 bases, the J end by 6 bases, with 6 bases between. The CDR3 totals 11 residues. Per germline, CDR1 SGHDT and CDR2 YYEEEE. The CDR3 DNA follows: TGTGCCAGCAGCTTATTCGGCGAGCAGTACGTC. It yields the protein CASSLFGEQYV.

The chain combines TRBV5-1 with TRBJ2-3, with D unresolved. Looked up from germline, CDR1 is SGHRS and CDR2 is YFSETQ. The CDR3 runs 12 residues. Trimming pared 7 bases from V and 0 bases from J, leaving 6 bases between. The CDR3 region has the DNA TGCGCCAGCGCTCAGAGCACAGATACGCAGTATTTT. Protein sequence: CASAQSTDTQYF.

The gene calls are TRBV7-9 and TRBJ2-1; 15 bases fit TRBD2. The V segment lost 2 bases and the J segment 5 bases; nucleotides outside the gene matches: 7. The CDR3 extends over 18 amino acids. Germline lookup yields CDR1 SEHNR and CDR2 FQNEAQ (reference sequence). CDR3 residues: CASSLSPGTSGRNNEQFF. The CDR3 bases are TGTGCCAGCAGCTTATCCCCTGGGACTAGCGGGAGGAACAATGAGCAGTTCTTC.

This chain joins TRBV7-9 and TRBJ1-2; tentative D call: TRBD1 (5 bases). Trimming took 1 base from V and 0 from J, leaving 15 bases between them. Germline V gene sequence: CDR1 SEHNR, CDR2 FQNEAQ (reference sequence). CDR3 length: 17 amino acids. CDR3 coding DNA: TGTGCCAGCAGCTTAGGGGCCAGGGATCCCCCTAACTATGGCTACACCTTC. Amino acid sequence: CASSLGARDPPNYGYTF.

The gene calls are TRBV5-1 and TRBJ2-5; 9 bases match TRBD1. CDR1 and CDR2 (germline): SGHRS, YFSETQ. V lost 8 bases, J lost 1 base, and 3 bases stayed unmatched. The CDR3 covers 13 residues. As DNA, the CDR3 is TGCGCCAGTTGGACAGGGGCCCAAGAGACCCAGTACTTC. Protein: CASWTGAQETQYF.

In nucleotides, the CDR3 is TGTGCCAGCAGCACCCACACCTCTGGAAACACCATATATTTT. Its translation is CASSTHTSGNTIYF. The chain combines TRBV9 with TRBJ1-3, with D unclear. This CDR3 has 14 residues. V was trimmed by 4 bases and J by 0 bases, leaving 8 bases between them. CDR1 SGDLS and CDR2 YYNGEE come from the germline V gene.

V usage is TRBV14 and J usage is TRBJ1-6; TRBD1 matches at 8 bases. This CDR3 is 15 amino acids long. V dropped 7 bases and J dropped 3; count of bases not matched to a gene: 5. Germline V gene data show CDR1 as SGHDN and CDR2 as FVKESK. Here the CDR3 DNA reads TGTGCCAGCAAATCGACAGGGGTCTATAATTCACCCCTCCACTTT. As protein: CASKSTGVYNSPLHF.

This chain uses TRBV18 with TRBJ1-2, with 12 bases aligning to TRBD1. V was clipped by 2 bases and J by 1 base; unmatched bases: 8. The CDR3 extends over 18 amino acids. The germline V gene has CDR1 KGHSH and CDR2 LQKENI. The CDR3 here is CASSPTGTGGVINYGYTF. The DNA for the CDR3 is TGTGCCAGCTCACCAACCGGGACAGGGGGCGTTATTAACTATGGCTACACCTTC. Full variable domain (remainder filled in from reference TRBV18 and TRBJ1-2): NAGVMQNPRHLVRRRGQEARLRCSPMKGHSHVYWYRQLPEEGLKFMVYLQKENIIDESGMPKERFSAEFPKEGPSILRIQQVVRGDSAAYFCASSPTGTGGVINYGYTFGSGTRLTVV.

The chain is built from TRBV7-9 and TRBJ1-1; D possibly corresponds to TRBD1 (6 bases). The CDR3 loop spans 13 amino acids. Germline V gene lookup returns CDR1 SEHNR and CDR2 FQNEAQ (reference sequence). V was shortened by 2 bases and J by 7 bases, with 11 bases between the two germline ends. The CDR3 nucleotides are TGTGCCAGCAGCTTATCTTGGACAGATGAAGCTTTCTTT. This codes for CASSLSWTDEAFF.

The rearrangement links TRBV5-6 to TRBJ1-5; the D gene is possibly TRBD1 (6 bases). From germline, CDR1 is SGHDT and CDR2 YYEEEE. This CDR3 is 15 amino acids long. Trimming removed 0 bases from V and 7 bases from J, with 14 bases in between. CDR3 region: CASSLGTGFGQPQHF. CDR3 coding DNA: TGTGCCAGCAGCTTGGGAACAGGGTTTGGACAGCCCCAGCATTTT.

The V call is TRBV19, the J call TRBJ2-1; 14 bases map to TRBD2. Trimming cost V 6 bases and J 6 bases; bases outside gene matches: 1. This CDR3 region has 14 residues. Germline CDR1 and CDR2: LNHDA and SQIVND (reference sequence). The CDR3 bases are TGTGCCAGTAGCGGGACTAGCGGGAGCAATGAGCAGTTCTTC. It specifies CASSGTSGSNEQFF.

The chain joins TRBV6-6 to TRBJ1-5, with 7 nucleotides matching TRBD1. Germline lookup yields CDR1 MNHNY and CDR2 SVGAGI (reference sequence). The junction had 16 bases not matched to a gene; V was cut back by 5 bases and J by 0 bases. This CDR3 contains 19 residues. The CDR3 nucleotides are TGTGCCAGCAGTCTTTCCGTGGCTGGGACAGCTTATAGCAATCAGCCCCAGCATTTT. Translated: CASSLSVAGTAYSNQPQHF.

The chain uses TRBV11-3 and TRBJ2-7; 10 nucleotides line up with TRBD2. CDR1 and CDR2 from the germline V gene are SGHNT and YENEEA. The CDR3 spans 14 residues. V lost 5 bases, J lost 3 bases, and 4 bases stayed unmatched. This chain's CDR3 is CASSPGLAIYEQYF. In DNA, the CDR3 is TGTGCCAGCAGCCCGGGACTAGCGATCTACGAGCAGTACTTC.

The CDR3 spells CASSYLAERPYEQYF. CDR3 bases: TGTGCCAGCAGTTACCTTGCGGAGCGACCCTACGAGCAGTACTTC. The chain couples TRBV6-5 to TRBJ2-7; unclear D gene. The CDR3 spans 15 residues. V was pared by 2 bases and J by 2 bases, with 13 bases between. CDR1 is MNHEY, CDR2 SVGAGI, per germline.

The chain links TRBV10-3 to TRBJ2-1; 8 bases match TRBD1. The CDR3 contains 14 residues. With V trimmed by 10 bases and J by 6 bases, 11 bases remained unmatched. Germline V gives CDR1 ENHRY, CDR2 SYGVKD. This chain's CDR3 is CATGPGQAINEQFF. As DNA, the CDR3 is TGTGCCACTGGACCGGGACAGGCGATCAATGAGCAGTTCTTC.

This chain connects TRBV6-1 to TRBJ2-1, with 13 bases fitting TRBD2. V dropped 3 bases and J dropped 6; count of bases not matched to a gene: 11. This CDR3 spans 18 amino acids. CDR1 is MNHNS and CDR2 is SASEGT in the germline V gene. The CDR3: CASSETSGGPITPNEQFF. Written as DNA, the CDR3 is TGTGCCAGCAGTGAGACTAGCGGGGGGCCTATTACCCCCAATGAGCAGTTCTTC.

In nucleotides, the CDR3 is TGTGCCAGCATAGGGCGCCAGTCAATAGCGGGGATCTCAGATACGCAGTATTTT. Its protein is CASIGRQSIAGISDTQYF. V and J are TRBV2 and TRBJ2-3, with 8 bases lining up with TRBD2. This CDR3 is built from 18 residues. The V gene end was trimmed by 7 bases and the J gene end by 4 bases; junction bases not matched to a gene: 19. Looked up from germline, CDR1 is SNHLY and CDR2 is FYNNEI. The full variable domain, completed using reference TRBV2 and TRBJ2-3, is EPEVTQTPSHQVTQMGQEVILRCVPISNHLYFYWYRQILGQKVEFLVSFYNNEISEKSEIFDDQFSVERPDGSNFTLKIRSTKLEDSAMYFCASIGRQSIAGISDTQYFGPGTRLTVL.

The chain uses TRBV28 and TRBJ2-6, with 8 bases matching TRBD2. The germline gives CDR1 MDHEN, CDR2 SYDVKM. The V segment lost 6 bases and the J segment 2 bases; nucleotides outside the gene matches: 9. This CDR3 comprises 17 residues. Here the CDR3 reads CASSFSWRGAGANVLTF. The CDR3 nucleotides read TGTGCCAGCAGCTTTTCTTGGCGGGGGGCTGGGGCCAACGTCCTGACTTTC.

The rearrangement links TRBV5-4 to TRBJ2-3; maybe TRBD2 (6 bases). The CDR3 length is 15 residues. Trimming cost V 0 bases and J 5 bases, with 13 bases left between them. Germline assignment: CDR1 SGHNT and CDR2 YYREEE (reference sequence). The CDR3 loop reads CASSLGGVAVDTQYF. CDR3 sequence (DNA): TGTGCCAGCAGCTTGGGGGGGGTGGCGGTAGATACGCAGTATTTT.

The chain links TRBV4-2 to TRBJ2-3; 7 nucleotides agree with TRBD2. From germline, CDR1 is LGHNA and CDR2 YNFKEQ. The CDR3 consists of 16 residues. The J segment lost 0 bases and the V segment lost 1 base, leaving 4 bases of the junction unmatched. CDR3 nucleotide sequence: TGTGCCAGCAGCCAAGCGGGGGGTACTAGCACAGATACGCAGTATTTT. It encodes CASSQAGGTSTDTQYF.